This T cell receptor beta chain emerged from a study of shared clonotypes between healthy human individuals. Looking at the study overall: Each donor's CD8 memory used one plate, CD8 naive two, each CD4 subset three.

As concerns this clone: What it recognizes is unknown.

The table came from immunoSEQ multiplex PCR; TCRdb's copy has only in-frame clones and leaves some out. The table includes about 360,000 clones, around four fifths detected once. Study findings and constraints: The diversity represented, both genetic and in exposure history, was limited by few donors.

CDR3 length: 13 amino acids. The V gene lost 2 bases and the J gene lost 5 bases, with 7 bases spanning the gap. Germline-derived CDR1 and CDR2 are SGHRS and YFSETQ. The donor cohort consisted entirely of Caucasian adults residing in Nashville, Tennessee. In the CD4+ fraction, cells were divided into CD45RA+ naive and CD45RA-negative memory subsets. This chain connects TRBV5-1 to TRBJ2-2; no reliable D call. Sequencing input: memory CD4+ T cells sorted from blood. Indicated subset: CD45RA-negative fraction. The TCR comes from a man aged 25-40 years in good health. The DNA for the CDR3 is TGCGCCAGCAGCTTTTCGGAGACCGGGGAGCTGTTTTTT. It translates to CASSFSETGELFF.